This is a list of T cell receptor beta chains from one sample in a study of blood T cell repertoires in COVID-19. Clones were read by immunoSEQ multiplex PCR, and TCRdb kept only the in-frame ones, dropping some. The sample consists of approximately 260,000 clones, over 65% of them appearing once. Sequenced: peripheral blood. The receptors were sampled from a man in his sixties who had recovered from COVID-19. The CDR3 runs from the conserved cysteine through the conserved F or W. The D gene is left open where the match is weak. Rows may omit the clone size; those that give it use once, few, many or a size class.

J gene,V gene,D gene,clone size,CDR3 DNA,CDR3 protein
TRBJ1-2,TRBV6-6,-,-,TGTGCCAGCAGCTACGGTAAAAACGACGCGGGGCTCGGCTACACCTTC,CASSYGKNDAGLGYTF
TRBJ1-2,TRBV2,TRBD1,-,TGTGCCAGCAGTGAACTCGGGACAGGGGACGGCTACACCTTC,CASSELGTGDGYTF
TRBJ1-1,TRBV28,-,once,TGTGCCAGCAGTTTAGGGTGGGGGGGCATGAACACTGAAGCTTTCTTT,CASSLGWGGMNTEAFF
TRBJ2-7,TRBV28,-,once,TGTGCCAGCAGTTTGCCAGGGCCTTACGAGCAGTACTTC,CASSLPGPYEQYF
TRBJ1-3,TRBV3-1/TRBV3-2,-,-,TGTGCCAGCAGTCCACAGGTCTCTGGAAACACCATATATTTT,CASSPQVSGNTIYF
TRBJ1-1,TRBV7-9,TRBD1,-,TGTGCCAGTTCGGACAGGGGAACTGAAGCTTTCTTT,CASSDRGTEAFF
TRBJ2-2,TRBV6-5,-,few,TGTGCCAGCAGTTACGTTAGCCTGGGTCTGCCCGGGGAGCTGTTTTTT,CASSYVSLGLPGELFF
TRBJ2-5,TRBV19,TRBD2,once,TGTGCCAGTAGTATGAGCGGGGGATACCAAGAGACCCAGTACTTC,CASSMSGGYQETQYF
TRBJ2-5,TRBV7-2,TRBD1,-,TGTGCCAGCAGCTTCGGCAGGGGGTACCAAGAGACCCAGTACTTC,CASSFGRGYQETQYF
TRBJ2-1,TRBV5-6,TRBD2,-,TGTGCCAGCAGCTTGGCGGGACTAGCTAGCTCCTACAATGAGCAGTTCTTC,CASSLAGLASSYNEQFF
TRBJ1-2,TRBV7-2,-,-,TGTGCCAGCAGCCCCACGAGTGGGGGCCGGGGCTACACCTTC,CASSPTSGGRGYTF
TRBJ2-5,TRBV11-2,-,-,TGTGCCAGCAGCTTAGGGGGGGAGACATGGGAGACCCAGTACTTC,CASSLGGETWETQYF